These 18 T cell receptor beta chains were sequenced from one sample in a study of T cell repertoires in cytomegalovirus infection. TCRdb itself ran the reads through MiXCR, one entry per CDR3 protein. The data show about 830,000 distinct CDR3 sequences, approximately 32% seen once. Antigens for these TCRs are unknown. The sequenced sample was cultured CD8+ T cells from PBMCs, obtained from culture after CMV antigen stimulation. These receptors all stem from a human donor in good health (CMV status not recorded). Some clones in this sample may be carry-over from other donors' samples.

This clonotype was observed a handful of times. The chain joins TRBV20-1 to TRBJ1-2, with TRBD1 matching 10 bases. The V and J ends lost 0 bases and 2 bases, in that order; junction bases with no gene match: 3. This CDR3 comprises 15 residues. Germline V lookup: CDR1 DFQATT, CDR2 SNEGSKA (reference sequence). CDR3 sequence: CSARDRDRGNYGYTF. The DNA for the CDR3 is TGCAGTGCTAGAGATCGGGACAGGGGCAACTATGGCTACACCTTC.

This clonotype was seen more than once but under ten times. The rearrangement joins TRBV6-5 to TRBJ2-5; 7 nucleotides align to TRBD1. Per germline, CDR1 MNHEY and CDR2 SVGAGI. J gave up 2 bases and V 3 bases, and 6 bases lay outside the gene matches. The CDR3 sequence is 15 residues long. The chain's CDR3 is CASSYRRGPQETQYF. CDR3 bases: TGTGCCAGCAGTTATAGAAGGGGGCCTCAAGAGACCCAGTACTTC.

The CDR3 DNA is TGTGCCACCAGTTCTAGCGGGGGGGTTCAAGAGACCCAGTACTTC. Its translation is CATSSSGGVQETQYF. The J gene is TRBJ2-5, the V gene TRBV15, with TRBD2 identical over 12 bases. Looked up from germline, CDR1 is LNHNV and CDR2 is YYDKDF (reference sequence). This CDR3 spans 15 amino acids. V lost 6 bases and J lost 2; bases outside the gene matches: 4.

The chain carries TRBV6-2 or TRBV6-3 and TRBJ2-3, with 11 bases aligning to TRBD2. The CDR3 runs to 17 residues. The ends lost 4 bases at V and 3 bases at J; junction bases unmatched: 9. Per germline, CDR1 MNHEY and CDR2 SVGEGT. CDR3 region: CASSFTTSGTETDTQYF. CDR3 DNA sequence: TGTGCCAGCAGTTTTACGACTAGCGGGACTGAGACAGATACGCAGTATTTT.

This chain uses TRBV27 with TRBJ2-7, with a possible D match to TRBD1 (5 bases). From germline, CDR1 is MNHEY and CDR2 SMNVEV (reference sequence). This CDR3 spans 15 amino acids. V lost 0 bases and J 0 bases, leaving 9 bases between the germline ends. CDR3 loop: CASSLSAGNSYEQYF. In DNA, the CDR3 is TGTGCCAGCAGTTTATCGGCAGGGAACTCCTACGAGCAGTACTTC.

The rearrangement joins TRBV27 to TRBJ2-6; D unclear. Between the trimmed V and J ends, which lost 3 bases and 4 bases, there was a span of 10 bases. Germline loops: CDR1 MNHEY, CDR2 SMNVEV (reference sequence). This CDR3 is built from 15 residues. The CDR3 DNA sequence: TGTGCCAGCAGTTTTTTCCGGGTGGGGGCCAACGTCCTGACTTTC. Encoded protein: CASSFFRVGANVLTF.

This rearrangement joins TRBV20-1 to TRBJ2-3, with TRBD2 matching 7 bases. Trimming at V came to 7 bases and at J to 6 bases, leaving 10 bases not matched to a gene. CDR3 length equals 13 residues. CDR1 DFQATT and CDR2 SNEGSKA come from the germline V gene (reference sequence). The CDR3 DNA reads as TGCAGTGTCCCGCGGGGACTAACGGATACGCAGTATTTT. Encoded protein: CSVPRGLTDTQYF.

This clonotype has more than one count but fewer than ten. This sequence joins TRBV11-2 and TRBJ2-2, with D possibly matching TRBD2 (5 bases). The length of the CDR3 is 15 residues. Trimming removed 2 bases from V and 9 bases from J, with 16 bases in between. Germline-derived CDR1 and CDR2 are SGHAT and FQNNGV. The CDR3 coding sequence is TGTGCCAGCAGCTTAAGCGGTCAGAGCTCCCGGGAGCTGTTTTTT. It yields the protein CASSLSGQSSRELFF.

This chain connects TRBV12-3 or TRBV12-4 to TRBJ2-5; no clear D. Trimming took off 7 bases at V and 4 bases at J, with 13 bases between the two ends. There are 13 residues in the CDR3. CDR3 nucleotide sequence: TGTGCCAGCACCTCCCAGAAGGGAGAGACCCAGTACTTC. The encoded protein is CASTSQKGETQYF.

In this sample, this clonotype turned up a few times. The J gene is TRBJ1-2, the V gene TRBV6-2 or TRBV6-3, with D perhaps TRBD1 (6 bases). Germline V gene data show CDR1 as MNHEY and CDR2 as SVGEGT. This CDR3 contains 12 residues. The V and J ends lost 7 bases and 8 bases respectively, with 14 bases between them. Here the CDR3 reads CASNGGARGYTF. CDR3 nucleotides: TGTGCCAGCAATGGGGGCGCGCGAGGCTACACCTTC.

This clonotype was found many times. J is TRBJ2-7 and V is TRBV7-8; the D gene is possibly TRBD1 (6 bases). Deletions cut 1 base from V and 2 bases from J, with 9 bases between. The CDR3 loop spans 14 amino acids. Germline values: CDR1 SGHVS, CDR2 FQNEAQ. For the CDR3, the DNA is TGTGCCAGCAGCTTAGTGGCAGGGGCCTACGAGCAGTACGTC. Protein product: CASSLVAGAYEQYV.

The chain is built from TRBV9 and TRBJ2-5; 8 nucleotides match TRBD2. CDR3 length equals 15 residues. Germline CDR1 SGDLS, CDR2 YYNGEE. V lost 4 bases and J lost 5; bases outside the gene matches: 10. CDR3 in DNA: TGTGCCAGCAGCCCGGGGGGGCAGGGTATGGAGACCCAGTACTTC. Translated, it gives CASSPGGQGMETQYF.

This chain joins TRBV12-3 or TRBV12-4 and TRBJ1-2; 9 bases are a match to TRBD1. V was pared by 3 bases and J by 1 base, with 24 bases of the junction left unmatched. CDR3 length: 22 amino acids. CDR3 DNA sequence: TGTGCCAGCAGTTTTTTTCTTCCTCTCCGCCAGAAAGACAGGGGGTATAACTATGGCTACACCTTC. Its translation is CASSFFLPLRQKDRGYNYGYTF.

The V and J genes are TRBV5-4 and TRBJ1-6; D uncertain. CDR3 length: 14 residues. Germline V lookup: CDR1 SGHNT, CDR2 YYREEE (reference sequence). V was cut by 0 bases and J by 8 bases, with 9 bases left in between. The CDR3 protein is CASSLGRRDSPLHF. Written as DNA, the CDR3 is TGTGCCAGCAGCTTGGGTCGTCGAGATTCACCCCTCCACTTT.

This clonotype was seen more than once but under ten times. This chain links TRBV6-2 or TRBV6-3 with TRBJ2-7; D ambiguous. Deletions cut 1 base from V and 4 bases from J, with 8 bases between. CDR3 size: 13 residues. Germline loops: CDR1 MNHEY, CDR2 SVGEGT. The CDR3 region has the DNA TGTGCCAGCAGTTACTTTAGTAGTTACGAGCAGTACTTC. Amino acids: CASSYFSSYEQYF.

The chain employs TRBV19 and TRBJ2-2; a possible D gene is TRBD1 (6 bases). Trimming pared 0 bases from V and 0 bases from J, leaving 14 bases between. Germline V gene lookup returns CDR1 LNHDA and CDR2 SQIVND (reference sequence). The CDR3 has 18 amino acids. CDR3 coding DNA: TGTGCCAGTAGTATAGAGGCAGGGGAAATCGCGAACACCGGGGAGCTGTTTTTT. Its protein product is CASSIEAGEIANTGELFF.

This sequence joins TRBV10-3 and TRBJ1-2; unclear D gene. This CDR3 comprises 12 residues. V lost 10 bases to trimming and J lost 8 bases, with 17 bases between them. From germline, CDR1 is ENHRY and CDR2 SYGVKD. The CDR3 DNA reads TGTGCCACCCGGGAGGGAGCTAGAGGCTACACCTTC. It encodes CATREGARGYTF.

The chain links TRBV9 to TRBJ1-1; D unclear. This CDR3 is built from 14 residues. Between the trimmed V and J ends, which lost 0 bases and 5 bases, there was a span of 11 bases. Germline CDR1 SGDLS, CDR2 YYNGEE. CDR3 DNA: TGTGCCAGCAGCGTAGCCCCCGCTACGACTGAAGCTTTCTTT. Its translation: CASSVAPATTEAFF.